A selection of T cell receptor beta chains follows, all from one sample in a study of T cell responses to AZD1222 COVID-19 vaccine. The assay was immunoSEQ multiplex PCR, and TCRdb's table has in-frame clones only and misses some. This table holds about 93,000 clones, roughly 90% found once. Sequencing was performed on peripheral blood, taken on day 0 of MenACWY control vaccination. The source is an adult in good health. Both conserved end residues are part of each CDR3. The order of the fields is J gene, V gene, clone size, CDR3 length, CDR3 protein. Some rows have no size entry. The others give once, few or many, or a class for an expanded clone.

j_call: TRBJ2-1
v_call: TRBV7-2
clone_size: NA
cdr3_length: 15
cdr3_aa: CASSLGWSSYNEQFF

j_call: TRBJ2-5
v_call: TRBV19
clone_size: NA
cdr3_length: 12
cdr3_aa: CATGGLQETQYF

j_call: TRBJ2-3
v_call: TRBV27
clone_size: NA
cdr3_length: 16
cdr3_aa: CASSLGPAGYTDTQYF

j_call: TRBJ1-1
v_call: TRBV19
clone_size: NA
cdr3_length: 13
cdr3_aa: CASARSAGPEAFF

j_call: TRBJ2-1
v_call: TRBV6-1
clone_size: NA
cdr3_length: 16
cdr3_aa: CASSEAQGAPYNEQFF

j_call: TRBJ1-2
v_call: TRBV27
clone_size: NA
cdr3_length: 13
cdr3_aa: CASSLTANYGYTF

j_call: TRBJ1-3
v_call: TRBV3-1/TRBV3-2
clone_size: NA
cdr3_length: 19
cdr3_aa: CASSQVPDREDPPGNTIYF

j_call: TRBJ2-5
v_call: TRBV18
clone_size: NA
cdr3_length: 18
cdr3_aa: CASSPLGASGTGQETQYF

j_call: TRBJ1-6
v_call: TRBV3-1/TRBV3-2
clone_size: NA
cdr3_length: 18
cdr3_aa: CASSQYGTGYLWNSPLHF

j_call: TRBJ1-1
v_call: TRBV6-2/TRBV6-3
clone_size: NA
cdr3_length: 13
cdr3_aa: CASSYRHYTEAFF

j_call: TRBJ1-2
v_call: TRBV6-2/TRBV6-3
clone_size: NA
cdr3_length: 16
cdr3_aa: CASSRIFGTESYGYTF

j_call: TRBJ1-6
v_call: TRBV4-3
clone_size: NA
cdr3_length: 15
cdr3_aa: CASSQLGGPNSPLHF

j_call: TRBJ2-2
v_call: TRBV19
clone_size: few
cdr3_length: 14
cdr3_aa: CASRSAVNTGELFF

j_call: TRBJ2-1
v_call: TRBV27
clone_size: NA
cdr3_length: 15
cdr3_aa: CASRLAGSSYNEQFF

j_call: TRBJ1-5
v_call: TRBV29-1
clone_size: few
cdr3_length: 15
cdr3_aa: CSVDGGELHNQPQHF

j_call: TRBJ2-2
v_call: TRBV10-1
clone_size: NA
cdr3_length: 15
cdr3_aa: CASIFRDSEPGELFF

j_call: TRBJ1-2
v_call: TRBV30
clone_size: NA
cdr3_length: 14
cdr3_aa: CAWSVTLGQGVPTF

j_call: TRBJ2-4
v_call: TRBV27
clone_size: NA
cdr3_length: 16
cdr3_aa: CASSPRGGSAKNIQYF

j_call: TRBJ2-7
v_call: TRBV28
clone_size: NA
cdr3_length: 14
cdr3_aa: CASSLEANYYEQYF

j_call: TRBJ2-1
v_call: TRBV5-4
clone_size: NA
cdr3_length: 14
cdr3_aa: CASRGVSTHNEQFF

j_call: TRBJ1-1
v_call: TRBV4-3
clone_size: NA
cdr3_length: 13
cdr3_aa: CASSQDWAGGAFF

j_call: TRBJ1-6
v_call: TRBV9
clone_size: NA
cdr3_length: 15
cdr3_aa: CASSVEGDFISPLHF

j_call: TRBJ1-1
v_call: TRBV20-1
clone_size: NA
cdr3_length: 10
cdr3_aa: CSASHTEAFF

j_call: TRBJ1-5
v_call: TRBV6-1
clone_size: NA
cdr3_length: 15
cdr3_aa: CASSEAPGRNQPQHF

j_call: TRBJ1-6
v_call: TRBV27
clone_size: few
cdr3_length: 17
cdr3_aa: CASSIQNTGAYNSPLHF

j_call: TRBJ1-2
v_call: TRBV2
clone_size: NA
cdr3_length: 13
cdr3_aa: CASSDQGTYGYTF

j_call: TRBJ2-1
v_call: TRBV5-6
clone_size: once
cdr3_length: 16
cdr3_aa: CASSLADGYSYNEQFF

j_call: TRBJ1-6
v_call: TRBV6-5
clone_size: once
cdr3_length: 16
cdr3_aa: CASSYSGISYNSPLHF

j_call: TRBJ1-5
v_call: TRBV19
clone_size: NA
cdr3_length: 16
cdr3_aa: CATTGGPHGGNQPQHF

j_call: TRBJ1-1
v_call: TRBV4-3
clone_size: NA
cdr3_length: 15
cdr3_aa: CASSQDWQGGTEAFF

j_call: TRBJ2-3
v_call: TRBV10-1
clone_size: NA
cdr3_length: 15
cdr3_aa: CASSYGTSGLDTQYF

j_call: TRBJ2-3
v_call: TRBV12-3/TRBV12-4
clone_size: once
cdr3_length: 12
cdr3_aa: CASSFLYPPQYF